This T cell receptor beta chain was sequenced in a study of vaccination effects on CD4 cells after COVID-19. About the study: It was two doses of either the BNT162b2 or mRNA-1273 vaccine that participants received.

The CDR3 totals 16 residues. Germline V gene lookup returns CDR1 ENHRY and CDR2 SYGVKD. V lost 6 bases and J lost 9; bases outside the gene matches: 13. Sequencing in the ViraFEST assay came after antigen-specific CD4+ T cells had been expanded with viral peptide pools, which were used to stimulate PBMC. Following 10 days of culture, CD4+ T cells were isolated. Prior SARS-CoV-2 infection was absent in the vaccine recipients, as shown by negative nucleocapsid antibodies. With approximately 9.6 ug/ml peptides and 9 to 10 IU/ml IL-2, fewer than 2.5 million PBMC per well were cultured. Study-wide findings and caveats: The study had few convalescent patients and no early post-infection timepoints. Marked contraction was observed in infection-induced and vaccine-induced clones late after vaccination.

Note on this clone: No antigen is known for it.

Measured with immunoSEQ multiplex PCR; TCRdb has only the in-frame clones, and not every one. This table holds about 25,000 clones, roughly four fifths found once. The sample in question was CD4+ T cells from PBMCs cultured with SARS-CoV-2 spike peptides, obtained before COVID-19 vaccination. The receptor was isolated from a human donor who received a COVID-19 vaccine. The V gene is TRBV10-3, the J gene TRBJ2-1; 11 bases match TRBD1. DNA for the CDR3: TGTGCCATCAGGGGAGAAGGGACAGGGGGAAGAGGTGAGCAGTTCTTC. Translation gives CAIRGEGTGGRGEQFF.